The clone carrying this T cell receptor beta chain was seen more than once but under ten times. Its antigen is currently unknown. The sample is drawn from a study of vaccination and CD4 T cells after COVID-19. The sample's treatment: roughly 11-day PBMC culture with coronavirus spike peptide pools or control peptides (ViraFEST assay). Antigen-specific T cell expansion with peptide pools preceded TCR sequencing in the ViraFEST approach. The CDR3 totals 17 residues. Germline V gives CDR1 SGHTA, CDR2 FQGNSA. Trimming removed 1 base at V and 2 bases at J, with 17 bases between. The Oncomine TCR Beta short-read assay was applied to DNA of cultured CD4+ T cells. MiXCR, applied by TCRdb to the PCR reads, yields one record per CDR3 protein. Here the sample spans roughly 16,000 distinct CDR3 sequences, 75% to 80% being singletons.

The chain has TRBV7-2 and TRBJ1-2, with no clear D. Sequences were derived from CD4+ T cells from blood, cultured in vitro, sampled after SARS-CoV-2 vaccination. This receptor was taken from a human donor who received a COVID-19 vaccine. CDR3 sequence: CASSLERNRGLNYGYTF. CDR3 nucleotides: TGTGCCAGCAGCTTAGAGCGCAACAGAGGCCTAAACTATGGCTACACCTTC.